This TCR beta chain derives from a study of CD8+ T cells in alopecia areata. Overall study: Tofacitinib exposure lasted 6 to 18 months, followed by 6 months off drug.

Per the germline V gene, CDR1 is SEHNR and CDR2 is FQNEAQ (reference sequence). The CDR3 runs to 12 residues. The V and J ends lost 5 bases and 9 bases respectively, with 11 bases between them. Overall study findings and caveats: Normal scalp showed lower clonality than lesional scalp, especially alopecia totalis/universalis. Only a single nonresponder existed, so baseline CD8+ expansion links stay unclear.

A word on this clone: Its cognate antigen is unknown.

cDNA prepared by RNA extraction and subsequent reverse transcription served as the template for sequencing. Using immunoSEQ multiplex PCR, the repertoire was profiled, and TCRdb retains in-frame clones only, with some absent. The table has roughly 220,000 clones, approximately 38% seen once; the top ten hold under 0.55%. Treatment reported: oral pan-JAK inhibitor, 5-10 mg twice daily. The gene calls are TRBV7-9 and TRBJ2-1; D perhaps matches TRBD1 (5 bases). This TCR was sampled from a human donor with alopecia areata. Sequencing was performed on CD4+ T cells sorted from blood, taken at approximately week 34, from a patient treated with tofacitinib. Written as DNA, the CDR3 is TGTGCCAGCAGCCGTGGGGCACTTGAGCAGTTCTTC. This gives the protein CASSRGALEQFF.